These T cell receptor beta chains were read from a single sample in a study of cytomegalovirus exposure and HLA in healthy donors. TCRdb keeps only in-frame clones here, not all; method: immunoSEQ multiplex PCR. The table shows 110,000 or so clones, with less than 85% occurring only once. Material: PBMCs. The receptors originated from a man aged 45-65 years in good health and CMV-seropositive. Both conserved end residues are part of each CDR3. The D gene is left open where the match is weak. Clone size is stated in some rows and not others, as once, few, many or a class when expanded.

abundance	d_gene	j_gene	v_gene	len	CDR3nt	CDR3aa
few	TRBD1	TRBJ1-5	TRBV5-1	15	TGCGCCAGCAGCCCCGGACAGGGTAGCAATCAGCCCCAGCATTTT	CASSPGQGSNQPQHF
.	.	TRBJ2-4	TRBV11-2	15	TGTGCCAGCAGCTTGGCCCAACCAGCCAAAAACATTCAGTACTTC	CASSLAQPAKNIQYF
.	TRBD2	TRBJ2-7	TRBV6-4	17	TGTGCCAGCAGATCCGGACTAGCGGGATTTAGCTCCTACGAGCAGTACTTC	CASRSGLAGFSSYEQYF
once	TRBD2	TRBJ2-7	TRBV11-2	13	TGTGCCAGCCGGACTAGCGGGAGGTACGAGCAGTACTTC	CASRTSGRYEQYF
.	.	TRBJ2-1	TRBV4-1	17	TGCGCCAGCAGCCAACCAAACCGACTGGAACCTTACAATGAGCAGTTCTTC	CASSQPNRLEPYNEQFF
.	.	TRBJ2-5	TRBV2	15	TGTGCCAGCAGTGAAGAACAAGTCAGGGCAGAGACCCAGTACTTC	CASSEEQVRAETQYF
.	TRBD2	TRBJ2-5	TRBV27	16	TGTGCCAGCAGTTTTCTAGGACTAGCGGCCCAAGAGACCCAGTACTTC	CASSFLGLAAQETQYF
.	.	TRBJ1-1	TRBV7-6	15	TGTGCCAGCAGCTTAGCGGAGGAGCTGAACACTGAAGCTTTCTTT	CASSLAEELNTEAFF
.	TRBD1	TRBJ1-1	TRBV4-1	17	TGCGCCAGCAGCCAAGAAGGACAGGGGGCTTCGAACACTGAAGCTTTCTTT	CASSQEGQGASNTEAFF
.	.	TRBJ1-3	TRBV6-5	14	TGTGCCAGCAGTTACTACAGGTCTGGAAACACCATATATTTT	CASSYYRSGNTIYF
.	TRBD2	TRBJ2-5	TRBV27	15	TGTGCCAGCAGTGTCGGGACTAGCGTTCAAGAGACCCAGTACTTC	CASSVGTSVQETQYF
.	.	TRBJ1-2	TRBV6-5	15	TGTGCCAGCAGTTACTCGGGACAAGGGGTCTATGGCTACACCTTC	CASSYSGQGVYGYTF
.	TRBD1	TRBJ2-7	TRBV7-9	15	TGTGCCAGCAGCTTTACGAAGACAGGGACCTACGAGCAGTACTTC	CASSFTKTGTYEQYF
few	.	TRBJ2-5	TRBV25-1	13	TGTGCCAGCGGGAAGGACTTCCAAGAGACCCAGTACTTC	CASGKDFQETQYF
.	.	TRBJ1-5	TRBV7-2	14	TGTGCCAGCAGCTTAGCTAAGAGCACAGATACGCAGCATTTT	CASSLAKSTDTQHF
few	.	TRBJ1-6	TRBV7-2	14	TGTGCCAGCAGCGGGCGGACAGATAATTCACCCCTCCACTTT	CASSGRTDNSPLHF
.	.	TRBJ1-2	TRBV7-6	13	TGTGCCAGCAGCTTAGAGGACTACTATGGCTACACCTTC	CASSLEDYYGYTF
.	.	TRBJ2-5	TRBV18	13	TGTGCCAGCTCACCGGGGGGAGGTGAGACCCAGTACTTC	CASSPGGGETQYF
.	.	TRBJ1-4	TRBV11-3	17	TGTGCCAGCAGCTTCCGCGGGTTTAGGGGGTTAAATGAAAAACTGTTTTTT	CASSFRGFRGLNEKLFF
few	TRBD1	TRBJ2-1	TRBV29-1	14	TGCAGCGCTCGCGATCACAGGGGGCTGGTTGAGCAGTTCTTC	CSARDHRGLVEQFF
.	TRBD1	TRBJ1-2	TRBV19	15	TGTGCCAGTAGTACCGCCCCGGCGGGGACAGGGGGCTATACCTTC	CASSTAPAGTGGYTF